The 21 T cell receptor beta chains given below trace back to one sample, sequenced in a study of T cells expressing NK-cell markers. TCRdb reprocessed the 5' RACE reads, with one entry per CDR3 protein and no DNA. The sample table sets out roughly 390,000 distinct CDR3 sequences. The sample comprised blood T cells: a sorted CD56 or NKG2C T cell subset, CD4+ or CD8+ T cells, or bulk PBMC T cells (not recorded which). These receptors all stem from a woman between 50 and 59 years old in good health.

This chain uses TRBV28 with TRBJ1-5; the D call of TRBD1 rests on TCRdb alone, since no DNA is present to check it. Germline CDR1 MDHEN, CDR2 SYDVKM. This CDR3 has 15 residues. The CDR3: CASFPTLQGSQPQHF.

The chain is built from TRBV3-1 and TRBJ2-5; TCRdb gives TRBD2 as the D gene, but with no DNA this cannot be confirmed. In germline, CDR1 is LGHDT, CDR2 YNNKEL (reference sequence). The CDR3 loop spans 19 amino acids. Here the CDR3 reads CASSQIPRGRLAYQETQYF.

The V call is TRBV5-1, the J call TRBJ1-2; absent DNA, TCRdb's TRBD1 call cannot be checked. The CDR3 has 16 residues. Germline V gene sequence: CDR1 SGHRS, CDR2 YFSETQ. The CDR3 sequence is CASSLGRQEPNYGYTF.

The chain uses TRBV14 and TRBJ2-1; TCRdb designates TRBD2, a call that cannot be tested without DNA. In germline, CDR1 is SGHDN, CDR2 FVKESK. The CDR3 is made up of 13 amino acids. The CDR3 spells CASSQVEGRALFF.

The chain uses TRBV15 and TRBJ2-5. This CDR3 contains 15 residues. The germline V gene encodes CDR1 LNHNV and CDR2 YYDKDF (reference sequence). CDR3 loop: CATSRDPGTQETQYF. Full variable domain (missing parts from reference TRBV15 and TRBJ2-5): DAMVIQNPRYQVTQFGKPVTLSCSQTLNHNVMYWYQQKSSQAPKLLFHYYDKDFNNEADTPDNFQSRRPNTSFCFLDIRSPGLGDTAMYLCATSRDPGTQETQYFGPGTRLLVL.

This chain joins TRBV4-1 and TRBJ2-1; TCRdb selects TRBD1, and the lack of DNA leaves this call unchecked. Germline CDR1 MGHRA, CDR2 YSYEKL. The CDR3 covers 16 residues. CDR3: CASSQDGGALYNEQFF.

V and J are TRBV10-3 and TRBJ1-2. The CDR3 has 17 amino acids. Per germline, CDR1 ENHRY and CDR2 SYGVKD. The CDR3 reads CAISESWSGLPNYGYTF.

The J gene is TRBJ2-1, the V gene TRBV30; TCRdb's D call, TRBD1, is unchecked because there is no DNA. Germline V gene lookup returns CDR1 GTSNPN and CDR2 SVGIG (reference sequence). The CDR3 runs 13 residues. CDR3 sequence: CAWRSGVYNEQFF.

The CDR3 loop is CASSVPPGLAGEDEQFF. The V and J genes are TRBV12-3 or TRBV12-4 and TRBJ2-1; TCRdb calls TRBD2, which cannot be checked without DNA. The CDR3 covers 17 residues.

The CDR3 reads CASSRTVGEAFF. The V call is TRBV7-9, the J call TRBJ1-1; checking the TCRdb D call of TRBD1 is not possible without DNA. This CDR3 comprises 12 residues. Germline-derived CDR1 and CDR2 are SEHNR and FQNEAQ (reference sequence).

This chain joins TRBV10-1 and TRBJ2-1; lacking DNA, the TRBD1 call made by TCRdb goes unchecked. The CDR3 is 12 amino acids. Germline V gives CDR1 WNHNN, CDR2 SYGVQD (reference sequence). CDR3 residues: CASNGAGNEQFF.

The CDR3 reads CASSVVPAGSTDTQYF. V is TRBV9 and J is TRBJ2-3; checking the TCRdb D call of TRBD2 is not possible without DNA. Germline CDR1 reads SGDLS; CDR2 reads YYNGEE. This CDR3 comprises 16 residues.

The chain has TRBV11-2 and TRBJ2-1. The CDR3 contains 16 residues. Per the germline V gene, CDR1 is SGHAT and CDR2 is FQNNGV. The CDR3 sequence: CASRGLRKSSYNEQFF.

The chain links TRBV27 to TRBJ1-2; there is no DNA to check the TCRdb D call of TRBD1. This CDR3 has 17 residues. Germline CDR1 and CDR2: MNHEY and SMNVEV (reference sequence). The CDR3: CASSRGTGSRTDYGYTF.

The chain couples TRBV11-1 to TRBJ2-1; there is no DNA to check the TCRdb D call of TRBD1. The CDR3 runs 15 residues. Germline CDR1 SGHAT, CDR2 FQDESV (reference sequence). CDR3 residues: CASSSGQGIYNEQFF.

The chain has TRBV20-1 and TRBJ2-4; TCRdb selects TRBD1, and the lack of DNA leaves this call unchecked. This CDR3 contains 15 residues. Germline assignment: CDR1 DFQATT and CDR2 SNEGSKA (reference sequence). This chain's CDR3 is CSAAPSSGAKNIQYF.

The chain joins TRBV29-1 to TRBJ2-1; the D gene TCRdb calls, TRBD1, cannot be checked with no DNA. Germline V lookup: CDR1 SQVTM, CDR2 ANQGSEA. The CDR3 contains 15 residues. The CDR3 spells CSVEPPGVANNEQFF.

The J gene is TRBJ1-3, the V gene TRBV2. CDR3 length: 15 residues. The germline V gene has CDR1 SNHLY and CDR2 FYNNEI. The CDR3 reads CASSEGVNSGNTIYF.

The chain joins TRBV6-2 or TRBV6-3 to TRBJ1-2; TCRdb's assignment of TRBD1 cannot be checked, as there is no DNA. This CDR3 contains 15 residues. Germline assignment: CDR1 MNHEY and CDR2 SVGEGT. The chain's CDR3 is CASSSYRGQDYGYTF.

The chain uses TRBV12-5 and TRBJ2-4; the TRBD1 assignment by TCRdb is unverifiable without DNA. The CDR3 contains 14 residues. CDR1 and CDR2 from the germline V gene are LGHNT and FRNRAP. CDR3 loop: CASASLLRGGIQYF.

This chain connects TRBV29-1 to TRBJ1-3; TCRdb returns TRBD1, unconfirmable since there is no DNA. Germline V gives CDR1 SQVTM, CDR2 ANQGSEA. The CDR3 consists of 12 residues. CDR3 amino acids: CSVEQGSYTIYF.